This T cell receptor (beta chain) was profiled in a study of control samples from healthy donors and cancer patients. Assay: immunoSEQ multiplex PCR; the TCRdb copy retains only in-frame clones and omits some. Seen here are around 58,000 clones, roughly 90% observed once, and the top ten hold 3.5% to 4%. The germline CDR1 and CDR2 sequences are LGHDT and YNNKEL (reference sequence). The CDR3 totals 15 residues. The V end was cut by 0 bases, the J end by 3 bases, with 9 bases between. Sequencing was done on a sample of blood. The rearrangement joins TRBV3-1 (or the pseudogene TRBV3-2) to TRBJ2-1; perhaps D is TRBD1 or TRBD2 (5 bases each). The clonotype comes from a middle-aged man in good health. In nucleotides, the CDR3 is TGTGCCAGCAGCCAAGAAGGGACCCACTACAATGAGCAGTTCTTC. Its translation: CASSQEGTHYNEQFF.